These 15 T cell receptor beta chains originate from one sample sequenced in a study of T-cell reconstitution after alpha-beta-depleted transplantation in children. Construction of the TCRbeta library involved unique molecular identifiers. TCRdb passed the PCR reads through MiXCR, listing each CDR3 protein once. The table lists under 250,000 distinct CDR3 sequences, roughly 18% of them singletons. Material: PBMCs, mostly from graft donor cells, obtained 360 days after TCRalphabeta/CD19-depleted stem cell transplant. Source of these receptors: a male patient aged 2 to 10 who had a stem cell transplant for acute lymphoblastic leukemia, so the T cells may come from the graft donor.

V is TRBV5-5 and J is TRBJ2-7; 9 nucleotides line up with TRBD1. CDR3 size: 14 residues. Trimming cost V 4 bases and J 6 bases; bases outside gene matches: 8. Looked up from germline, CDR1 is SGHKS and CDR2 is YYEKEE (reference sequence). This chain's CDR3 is CASSPGTGSGEQYF. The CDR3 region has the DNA TGTGCCAGCAGCCCCGGGACAGGGTCAGGCGAGCAGTACTTC.

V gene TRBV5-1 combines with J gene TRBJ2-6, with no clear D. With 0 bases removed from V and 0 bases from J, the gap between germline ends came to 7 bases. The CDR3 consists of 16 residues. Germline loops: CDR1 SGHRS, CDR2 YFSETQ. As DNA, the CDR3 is TGCGCCAGCAGCTTGGCAGGCGTCTCTGGGGCCAACGTCCTGACTTTC. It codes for CASSLAGVSGANVLTF.

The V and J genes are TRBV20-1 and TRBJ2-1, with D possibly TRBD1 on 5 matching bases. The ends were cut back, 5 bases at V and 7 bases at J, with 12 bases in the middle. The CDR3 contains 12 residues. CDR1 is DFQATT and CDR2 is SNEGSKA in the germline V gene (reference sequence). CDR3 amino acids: CSAVHPGNEQFF. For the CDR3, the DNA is TGCAGTGCTGTCCACCCAGGGAATGAGCAGTTCTTC.

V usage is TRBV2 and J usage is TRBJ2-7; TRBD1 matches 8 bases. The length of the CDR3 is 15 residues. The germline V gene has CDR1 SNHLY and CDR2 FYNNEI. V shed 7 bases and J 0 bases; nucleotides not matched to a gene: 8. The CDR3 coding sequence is TGTGCCAGCAACCAAATCCAGGGGGCCTCCTACGAGCAGTACTTC. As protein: CASNQIQGASYEQYF.

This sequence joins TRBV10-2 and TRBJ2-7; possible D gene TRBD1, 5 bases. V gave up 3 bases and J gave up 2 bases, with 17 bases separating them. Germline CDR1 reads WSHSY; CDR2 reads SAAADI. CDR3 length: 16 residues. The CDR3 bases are TGCGCCAGCAGTGACTTTGCAGGACGCAGGGCCTACGAGCAGTACTTC. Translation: CASSDFAGRRAYEQYF.

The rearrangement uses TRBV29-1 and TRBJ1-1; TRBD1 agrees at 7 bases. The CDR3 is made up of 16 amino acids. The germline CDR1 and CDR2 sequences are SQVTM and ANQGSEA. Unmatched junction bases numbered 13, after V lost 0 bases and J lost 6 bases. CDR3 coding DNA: TGCAGCGTTGAAGATTTTCTCTACGAGGGGGCCTCTGAAGCTTTCTTT. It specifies CSVEDFLYEGASEAFF.

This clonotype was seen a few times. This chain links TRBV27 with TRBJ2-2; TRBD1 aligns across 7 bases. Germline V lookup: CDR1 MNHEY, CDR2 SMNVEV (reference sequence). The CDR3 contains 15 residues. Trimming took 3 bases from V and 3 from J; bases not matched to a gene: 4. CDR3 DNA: TGTGCCAGCAGTTTTGGGGACAGTTACACCGGGGAGCTGTTTTTT. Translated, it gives CASSFGDSYTGELFF.

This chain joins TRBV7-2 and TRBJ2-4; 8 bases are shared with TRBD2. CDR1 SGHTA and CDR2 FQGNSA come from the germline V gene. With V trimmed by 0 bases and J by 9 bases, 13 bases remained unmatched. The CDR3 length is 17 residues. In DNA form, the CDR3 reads TGTGCCAGCAGCTTAGCGCTAGCGGGCTGGGGACAAGGCATTCAGTACTTC. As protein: CASSLALAGWGQGIQYF.

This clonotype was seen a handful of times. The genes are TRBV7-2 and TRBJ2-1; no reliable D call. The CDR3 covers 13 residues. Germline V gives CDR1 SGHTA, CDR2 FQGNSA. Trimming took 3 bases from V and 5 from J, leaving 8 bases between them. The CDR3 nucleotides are TGTGCCAGCAGCTTCCAAGGGAACAATGAGCAGTTCTTC. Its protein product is CASSFQGNNEQFF.

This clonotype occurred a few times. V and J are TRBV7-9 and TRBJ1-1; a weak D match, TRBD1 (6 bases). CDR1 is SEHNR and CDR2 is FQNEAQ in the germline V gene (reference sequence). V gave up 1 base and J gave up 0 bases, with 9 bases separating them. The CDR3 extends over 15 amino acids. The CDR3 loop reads CASSLETGLNTEAFF. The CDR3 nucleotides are TGTGCCAGCAGCTTAGAAACAGGGTTGAACACTGAAGCTTTCTTT.

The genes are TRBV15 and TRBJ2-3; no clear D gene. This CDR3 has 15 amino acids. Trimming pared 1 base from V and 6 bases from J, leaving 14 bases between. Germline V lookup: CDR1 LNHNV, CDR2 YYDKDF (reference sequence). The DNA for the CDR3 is TGTGCCACCAGCAGAGGTACCTTTTTTTCGGATACGCAGTATTTT. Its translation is CATSRGTFFSDTQYF.

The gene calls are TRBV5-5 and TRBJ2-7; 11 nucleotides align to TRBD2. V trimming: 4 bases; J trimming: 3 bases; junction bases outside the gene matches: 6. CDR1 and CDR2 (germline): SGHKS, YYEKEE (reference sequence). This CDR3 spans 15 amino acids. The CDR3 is CASSSSGGDYYEQYF. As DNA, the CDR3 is TGTGCCAGCAGCAGTAGCGGGGGGGACTACTACGAGCAGTACTTC.

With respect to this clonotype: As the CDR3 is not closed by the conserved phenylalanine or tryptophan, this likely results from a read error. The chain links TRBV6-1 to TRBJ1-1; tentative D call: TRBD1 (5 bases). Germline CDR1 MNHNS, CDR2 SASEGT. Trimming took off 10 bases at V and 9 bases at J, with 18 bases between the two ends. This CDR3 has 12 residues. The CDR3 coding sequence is TGTGCCATCCTTCGGGGGGAGTCGAAAGCTTTCATT. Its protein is CAILRGESKAFI.

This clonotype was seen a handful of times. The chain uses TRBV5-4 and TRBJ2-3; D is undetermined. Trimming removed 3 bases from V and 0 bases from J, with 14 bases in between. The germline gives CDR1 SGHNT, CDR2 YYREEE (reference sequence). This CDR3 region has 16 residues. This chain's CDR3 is CASSSQIDHSTDTQYF. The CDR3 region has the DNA TGTGCCAGCAGCTCCCAAATAGATCACAGCACAGATACGCAGTATTTT.

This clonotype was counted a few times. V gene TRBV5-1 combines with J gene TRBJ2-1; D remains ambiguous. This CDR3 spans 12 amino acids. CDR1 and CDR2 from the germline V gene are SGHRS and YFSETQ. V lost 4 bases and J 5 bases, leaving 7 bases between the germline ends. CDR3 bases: TGCGCCAGCAGCAACTACAACAATGAGCAGTTCTTC. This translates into CASSNYNNEQFF.